Listed here are 20 T cell receptor beta chains from one sample, sequenced in a study of OX40 agonist ivuxolimab in advanced cancers. Produced via immunoSEQ multiplex PCR; TCRdb's table is partial and in-frame only. The sample consists of 90,000 to 120,000 clones, just over 90% of them appearing once. The input for sequencing was CD4+ or CD8+ T cells sorted from blood, taken in a trial of the OX40 agonist ivuxolimab. The receptor source for this set is an adult with an advanced solid tumor such as melanoma, head and neck, liver or kidney cancer.

The V and J genes are TRBV10-1 and TRBJ2-5; no firm D call. The CDR3 is 13 amino acids. Germline CDR1 reads WNHNN; CDR2 reads SYGVQD (reference sequence). The ends were cut back, 2 bases at V and 4 bases at J, with 8 bases in the middle. This chain's CDR3 is CASSERVGETQYF. The CDR3 DNA reads TGCGCCAGCAGTGAGAGGGTCGGAGAGACCCAGTACTTC.

The genes are TRBV7-8 and TRBJ2-7; D is tentatively TRBD1 or TRBD2 (5 bases each). Germline V gene sequence: CDR1 SGHVS, CDR2 FQNEAQ. V lost 0 bases and J 0 bases, leaving 12 bases between the germline ends. The CDR3 spans 16 residues. The CDR3 loop reads CASSLAGRDASYEQYF. DNA for the CDR3: TGTGCCAGCAGCTTAGCAGGCCGGGACGCCTCCTACGAGCAGTACTTC. Using reference TRBV7-8 and TRBJ2-7 for the parts outside the CDR3, the full variable domain is GAGVSQSPRYKVAKRGQDVALRCDPISGHVSLFWYQQALGQGPEFLTYFQNEAQLDKSGLPSDRFFAERPEGSVSTLKIQRTQQEDSAVYLCASSLAGRDASYEQYFGPGTRLTVT.

As for this clone: Other nucleotide sequences in the sample specify the same CDR3. The rearrangement uses TRBV28 and TRBJ2-7; no reliable D call. Trimming removed 3 bases at V and 3 bases at J, with 3 bases between. Germline V lookup: CDR1 MDHEN, CDR2 SYDVKM. There are 11 residues in the CDR3. The CDR3 loop is CASSLNYEQYF. CDR3 DNA: TGTGCCAGCAGTTTGAACTACGAGCAGTACTTC.

The chain is built from TRBV10-3 and TRBJ2-5, with 10 bases aligning to TRBD1. Looked up from germline, CDR1 is ENHRY and CDR2 is SYGVKD. The CDR3 length is 12 residues. V was pared by 11 bases and J by 4 bases, with 4 bases of the junction left unmatched. DNA for the CDR3: TGTGCCGCGGGACAGGGGCTAGAGACCCAGTACTTC. Protein sequence: CAAGQGLETQYF.

In its sample, this clone was seen once. This sequence joins TRBV19 and TRBJ2-3; D call uncertain. Deletions cut 3 bases from V and 7 bases from J, with 5 bases between. The CDR3 totals 11 residues. Germline CDR1 is LNHDA and CDR2 is SQIVND (reference sequence). Here the CDR3 reads CASSIEYTQYF. As DNA, the CDR3 is TGTGCCAGTAGTATCGAGTATACGCAGTATTTT.

This chain joins TRBV4-1 and TRBJ2-1, with D perhaps assigned TRBD1 or TRBD2 (6 bases each). Germline CDR1 reads MGHRA; CDR2 reads YSYEKL. The CDR3 loop spans 17 amino acids. Trimming took 1 base from V and 8 from J, leaving 21 bases between them. CDR3 sequence: CASSQGPARGVLDEQFF. CDR3 DNA sequence: TGCGCCAGCAGCCAAGGCCCTGCTAGGGGGGTCTTGGATGAGCAGTTCTTC.

This chain connects TRBV19 to TRBJ1-5; D remains ambiguous. Germline CDR1 is LNHDA and CDR2 is SQIVND (reference sequence). The V end lost 3 bases, the J end lost 6 bases, and 12 bases lay between the germline ends. This CDR3 is built from 14 residues. The CDR3 DNA is TGTGCCAGTAGTATGGAGGGAGTCCGTCAGCCCCAGCATTTT. It specifies CASSMEGVRQPQHF.

The V gene is TRBV7-2, the J gene TRBJ2-3, with a tentative D call TRBD2 (6 bases). Trimming stripped 5 bases from V and 2 bases from J, with 17 bases between. CDR3 size: 16 residues. Germline assignment: CDR1 SGHTA and CDR2 FQGNSA. CDR3 residues: CASSPGGVRNTDTQYF. CDR3 nucleotide sequence: TGTGCCAGCAGCCCCGGGGGTGTGAGGAACACAGATACGCAGTATTTT.

The chain uses TRBV28 and TRBJ1-3; a weak D match, TRBD1 (6 bases). The germline gives CDR1 MDHEN, CDR2 SYDVKM. The V end lost 5 bases, the J end lost 1 base, and 12 bases lay between the germline ends. This CDR3 has 15 amino acids. The CDR3 region has the DNA TGTGCCAGCAGTCTATCGACAGGTTCTGGAAACACCATATATTTT. This translates into CASSLSTGSGNTIYF. Filled out from reference TRBV28 and TRBJ1-3, the complete variable domain reads DVKVTQSSRYLVKRTGEKVFLECVQDMDHENMFWYRQDPGLGLRLIYFSYDVKMKEKGDIPEGYSVSREKKERFSLILESASTNQTSMYLCASSLSTGSGNTIYFGEGSWLTVV.

The sample holds a few counts of this clone. The V call is TRBV5-1, the J call TRBJ1-6, with 8 positions matching TRBD1. CDR1 SGHRS and CDR2 YFSETQ come from the germline V gene. The CDR3 runs to 14 residues. Trimming removed 4 bases from V and 7 bases from J; junction bases left unmatched: 4. CDR3 sequence: CASSGGTGNSPLHF. The CDR3 DNA reads as TGCGCCAGCAGCGGAGGGACAGGAAATTCACCCCTCCACTTT.

The V call is TRBV7-6, the J call TRBJ2-7; TRBD2 agrees at 7 bases. CDR1 is SGHVS and CDR2 is FNYEAQ in the germline V gene. Trimming removed 1 base from V and 7 bases from J; junction bases left unmatched: 4. This CDR3 spans 13 amino acids. DNA for the CDR3: TGTGCCAGCAGCTTAGAAACGGGGGGAGAGCAGTACTTC. Its translation is CASSLETGGEQYF.

The J gene is TRBJ2-7, the V gene TRBV13; 9 positions agree with TRBD1. CDR3 length equals 13 residues. Germline V CDR1 and CDR2: PRHDT, FYEKMQ (reference sequence). Unmatched junction bases numbered 6, after V lost 5 bases and J lost 7 bases. The CDR3 protein is CASSPGQGREQYF. CDR3 coding DNA: TGTGCCAGCAGCCCGGGACAGGGTAGAGAGCAGTACTTC.

The rearrangement uses TRBV5-4 and TRBJ2-4; tentatively, D is TRBD1 (8 bases). Germline values: CDR1 SGHNT, CDR2 YYREEE (reference sequence). The CDR3 runs to 13 residues. Deletions cut 1 base from V and 8 bases from J, with 10 bases between. The DNA of the CDR3 is TGTGCCAGCAGCTTGACAGGGGGGGACATTCAGTACTTC. Translating gives CASSLTGGDIQYF.

This rearrangement joins TRBV5-1 to TRBJ1-2, with TRBD1 identical over 11 bases. The CDR3 runs 16 residues. Trimming at V came to 4 bases and at J to 5 bases, leaving 10 bases not matched to a gene. Germline V gene lookup returns CDR1 SGHRS and CDR2 YFSETQ. CDR3 loop: CASSLDPDRGRYGYTF. In DNA form, the CDR3 reads TGCGCCAGCAGCCTAGACCCGGACAGGGGGCGGTATGGCTACACCTTC.

The table lists this clone with a count of one. V gene TRBV7-2 combines with J gene TRBJ2-7; 7 bases agree with TRBD2. The V segment lost 5 bases and the J segment 7 bases; nucleotides outside the gene matches: 11. This CDR3 is 14 amino acids long. In germline, CDR1 is SGHTA, CDR2 FQGNSA. In nucleotides, the CDR3 is TGTGCCAGCAGCCAAGGGCCTAGCGGACGGGAGCAGTACTTC. It codes for CASSQGPSGREQYF.

The J gene is TRBJ2-1, the V gene TRBV27; TRBD2 matches 8 bases. Germline loops: CDR1 MNHEY, CDR2 SMNVEV (reference sequence). Germline trimming cut 5 bases from V and 2 bases from J; bases unmatched to any gene: 11. The CDR3 length is 17 residues. CDR3 protein: CASSRVPRLATYNEQFF. The CDR3 coding sequence is TGTGCCAGCAGTCGAGTTCCCCGACTAGCGACCTACAATGAGCAGTTCTTC.

The V gene is TRBV27, the J gene TRBJ2-1, with 8 bases matching TRBD2. CDR1 and CDR2 (germline): MNHEY, SMNVEV (reference sequence). Trimming at V came to 5 bases and at J to 9 bases, leaving 12 bases not matched to a gene. The CDR3 is 15 residues long. CDR3 sequence (DNA): TGTGCCAGCAGTCCCCCCGGACTAGCACGGACTGAGCAGTTCTTC. It translates to CASSPPGLARTEQFF.

This chain joins TRBV20-1 and TRBJ2-5; no definite D call. The ends were cut back, 3 bases at V and 5 bases at J, with 7 bases in the middle. Germline lookup yields CDR1 DFQATT and CDR2 SNEGSKA (reference sequence). The CDR3 has 11 residues. The CDR3 reads CSASPRETQYF. DNA for the CDR3: TGCAGTGCTAGCCCACGGGAGACCCAGTACTTC.

The J gene is TRBJ1-1, the V gene TRBV7-2; TRBD1 matches at 8 bases. The CDR3 consists of 15 residues. Per germline, CDR1 SGHTA and CDR2 FQGNSA. The V and J ends lost 5 bases and 1 base, in that order; junction bases with no gene match: 6. The CDR3 DNA is TGTGCCAGCAGCAGAGGGACAGGTGGGAACACTGAAGCTTTCTTT. It specifies CASSRGTGGNTEAFF.

Only a few counts were recorded for this clone. The chain is built from TRBV11-2 and TRBJ1-5; no reliable D call. V gave up 0 bases and J gave up 4 bases, with 13 bases separating them. CDR1 and CDR2 from the germline V gene are SGHAT and FQNNGV. This CDR3 is built from 16 residues. CDR3 bases: TGTGCCAGCAGCTTAGACGGTAGGAGGCGGAATCAGCCCCAGCATTTT. It translates to CASSLDGRRRNQPQHF.